The clone carrying this T cell receptor beta chain was detected only a few times. What it binds is unknown. This specimen belongs to a study of graft-versus-host responses after intestinal transplantation. Turning to the study itself: Each of the recipients got a multivisceral, liver-intestinal, or isolated intestinal transplant. Each recipient received anti-thymocyte globulin induction, then tacrolimus and steroids for approximately three years. Regarding the study as a whole: There was an association between peak levels of circulating GvH clones and early post-transplant HvG declines. Detection of GvH clones occurred in recipient marrow, and some had their first appearance in ileum or blood.

The data were produced by immunoSEQ multiplex PCR, yet TCRdb's version contains in-frame clones alone and is incomplete. This table has some 90,000 clones, 85% to 95% appearing once. The CDR3 loop spans 11 amino acids. J is TRBJ2-7 and V is TRBV21-1; TRBD1, the D gene given by the table, was not confirmed from the DNA. TRBV21-1 is given as a pseudogene. This receptor was taken from a human donor who was the organ donor for an intestinal transplant. The sequencing used unstimulated CD8+ T cells sorted from spleen or lymph node cells, collected before transplant. CDR3 sequence reads: CASSPRQGQYF. CDR3 DNA sequence: TGTGCCAGCAGCCCTCGACAGGGGCAGTACTTC.